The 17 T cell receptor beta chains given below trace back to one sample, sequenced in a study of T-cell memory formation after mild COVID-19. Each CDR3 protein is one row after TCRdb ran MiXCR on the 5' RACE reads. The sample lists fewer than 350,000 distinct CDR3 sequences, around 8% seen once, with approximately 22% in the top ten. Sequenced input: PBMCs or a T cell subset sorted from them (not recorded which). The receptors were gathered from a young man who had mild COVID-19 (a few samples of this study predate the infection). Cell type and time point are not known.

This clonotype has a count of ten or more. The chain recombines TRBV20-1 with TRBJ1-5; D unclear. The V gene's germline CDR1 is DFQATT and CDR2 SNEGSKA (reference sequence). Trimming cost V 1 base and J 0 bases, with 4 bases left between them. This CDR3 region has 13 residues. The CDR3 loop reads CSARGDSNQPQHF. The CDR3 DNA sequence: TGCAGTGCTAGAGGCGATAGCAATCAGCCCCAGCATTTT.

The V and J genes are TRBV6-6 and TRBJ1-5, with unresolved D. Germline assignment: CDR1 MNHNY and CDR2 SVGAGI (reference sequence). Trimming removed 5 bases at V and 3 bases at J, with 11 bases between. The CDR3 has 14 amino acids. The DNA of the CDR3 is TGTGCCAGCAGTGGCCAGCAGCCCAATCAGCCCCAGCATTTT. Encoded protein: CASSGQQPNQPQHF.

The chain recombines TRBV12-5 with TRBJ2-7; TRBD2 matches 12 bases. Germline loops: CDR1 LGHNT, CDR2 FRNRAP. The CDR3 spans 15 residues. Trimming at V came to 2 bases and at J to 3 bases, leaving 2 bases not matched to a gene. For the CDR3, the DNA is TGTGCTAGTGGTTTGAGACTAGCGGGAGACTACGAGCAGTACGTC. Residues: CASGLRLAGDYEQYV.

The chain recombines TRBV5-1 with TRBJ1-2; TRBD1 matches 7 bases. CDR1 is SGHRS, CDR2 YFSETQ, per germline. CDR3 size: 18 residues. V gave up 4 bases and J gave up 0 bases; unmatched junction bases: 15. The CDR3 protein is CASSAHTGAGISNYGYTF. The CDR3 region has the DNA TGCGCCAGCAGCGCTCACACAGGGGCCGGAATCTCTAACTATGGCTACACCTTC. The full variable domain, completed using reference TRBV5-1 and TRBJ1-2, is KAGVTQTPRYLIKTRGQQVTLSCSPISGHRSVSWYQQTPGQGLQFLFEYFSETQRNKGNFPGRFSGRQFSNSRSEMNVSTLELGDSALYLCASSAHTGAGISNYGYTFGSGTRLTVV.

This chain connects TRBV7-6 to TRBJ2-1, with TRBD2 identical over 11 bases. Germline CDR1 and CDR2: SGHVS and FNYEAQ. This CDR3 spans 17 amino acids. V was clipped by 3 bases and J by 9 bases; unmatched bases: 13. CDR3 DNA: TGTGCCAGCAGCTTGCTCCAGACTAGCGGGGACCGTTTTGAGCAGTTCTTC. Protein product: CASSLLQTSGDRFEQFF.

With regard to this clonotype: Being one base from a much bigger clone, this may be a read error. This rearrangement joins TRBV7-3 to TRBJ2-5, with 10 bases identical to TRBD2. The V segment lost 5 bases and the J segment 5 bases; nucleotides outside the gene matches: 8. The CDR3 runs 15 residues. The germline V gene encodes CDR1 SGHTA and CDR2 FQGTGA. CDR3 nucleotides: TGTGCCAGCAGCCAACGAGCGGGGGGGCCGGAGACCCAGTACTTC. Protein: CASSQRAGGPETQYF.

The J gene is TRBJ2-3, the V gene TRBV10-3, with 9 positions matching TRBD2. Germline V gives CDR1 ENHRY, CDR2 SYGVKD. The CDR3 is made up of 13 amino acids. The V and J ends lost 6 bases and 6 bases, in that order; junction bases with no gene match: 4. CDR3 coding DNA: TGTGCCATCAGGCGGGGGGGCAAGGATACGCAGTATTTT. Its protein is CAIRRGGKDTQYF.

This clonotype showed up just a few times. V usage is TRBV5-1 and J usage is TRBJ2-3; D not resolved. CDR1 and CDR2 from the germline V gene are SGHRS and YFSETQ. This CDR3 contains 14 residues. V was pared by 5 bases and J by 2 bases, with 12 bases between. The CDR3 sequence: CASSSQTATDTQYF. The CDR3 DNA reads TGCGCCAGCAGTAGCCAAACTGCCACAGATACGCAGTATTTT.

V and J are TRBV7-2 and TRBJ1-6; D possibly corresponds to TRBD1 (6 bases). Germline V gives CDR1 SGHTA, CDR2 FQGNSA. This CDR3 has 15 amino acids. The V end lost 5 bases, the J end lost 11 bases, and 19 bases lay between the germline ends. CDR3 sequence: CASSPQGGGGTPLHF. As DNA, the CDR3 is TGTGCCAGCAGCCCACAGGGCGGCGGGGGTACACCCCTCCACTTT.

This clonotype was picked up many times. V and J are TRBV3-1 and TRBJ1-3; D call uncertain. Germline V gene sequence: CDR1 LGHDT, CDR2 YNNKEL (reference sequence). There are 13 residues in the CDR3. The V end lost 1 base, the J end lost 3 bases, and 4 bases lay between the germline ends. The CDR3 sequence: CASSQADGNTIYF. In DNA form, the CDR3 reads TGTGCCAGCAGCCAAGCTGATGGAAACACCATATATTTT.

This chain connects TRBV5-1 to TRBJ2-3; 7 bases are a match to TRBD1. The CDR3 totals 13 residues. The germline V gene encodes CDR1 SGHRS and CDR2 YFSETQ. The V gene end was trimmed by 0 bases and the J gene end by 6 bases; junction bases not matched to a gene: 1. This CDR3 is CASSLGQGDTQYF. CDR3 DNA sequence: TGCGCCAGCAGCTTGGGACAGGGCGATACGCAGTATTTT.

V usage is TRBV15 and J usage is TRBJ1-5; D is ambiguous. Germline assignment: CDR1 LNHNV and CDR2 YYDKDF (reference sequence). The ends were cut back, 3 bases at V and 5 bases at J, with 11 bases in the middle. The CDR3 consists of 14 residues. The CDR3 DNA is TGTGCCACCAGCAGTTCCTCGACCGATCAGCCCCAGCATTTT. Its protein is CATSSSSTDQPQHF.

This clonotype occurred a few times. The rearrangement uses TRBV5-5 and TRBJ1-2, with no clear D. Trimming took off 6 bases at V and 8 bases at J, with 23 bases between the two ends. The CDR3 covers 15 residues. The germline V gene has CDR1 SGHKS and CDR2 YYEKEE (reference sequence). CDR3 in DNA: TGTGCCAGCAACCGAATTACAAACCGCGAATCGGGCTACACCTTC. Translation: CASNRITNRESGYTF.

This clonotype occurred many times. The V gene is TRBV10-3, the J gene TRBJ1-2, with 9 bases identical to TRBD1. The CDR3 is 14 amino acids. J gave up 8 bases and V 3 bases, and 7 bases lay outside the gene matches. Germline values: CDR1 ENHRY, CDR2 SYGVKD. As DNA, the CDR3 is TGTGCCATCAGTGATGAGGGGACAGGGAGAGGCTACACCTTC. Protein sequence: CAISDEGTGRGYTF.

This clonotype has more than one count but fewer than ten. This CDR3 reads CASSQSAGGSYNEQFF. For the CDR3, the DNA is TGTGCCAGCAGCCAATCTGCTGGGGGTTCCTACAATGAGCAGTTCTTC. This chain links TRBV3-1 with TRBJ2-1, with D possibly being TRBD1 or TRBD2 (5 bases each). This CDR3 has 16 residues. The V and J ends lost 2 bases and 1 base respectively, with 12 bases between them. Germline V CDR1 and CDR2: LGHDT, YNNKEL (reference sequence).

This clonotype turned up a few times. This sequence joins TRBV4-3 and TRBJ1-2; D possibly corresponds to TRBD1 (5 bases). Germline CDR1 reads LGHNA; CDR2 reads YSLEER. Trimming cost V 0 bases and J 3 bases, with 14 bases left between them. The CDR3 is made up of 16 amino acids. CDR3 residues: CASSQDRTGPYYGYTF. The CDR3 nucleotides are TGCGCCAGCAGCCAAGATCGAACGGGACCGTACTATGGCTACACCTTC.

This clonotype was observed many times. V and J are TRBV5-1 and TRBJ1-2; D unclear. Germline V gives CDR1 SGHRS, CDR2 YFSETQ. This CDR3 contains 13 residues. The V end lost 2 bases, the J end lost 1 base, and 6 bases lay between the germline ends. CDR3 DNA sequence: TGCGCCAGCAGCTTAAACAGTAACTATGGCTACACCTTC. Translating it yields CASSLNSNYGYTF.